These 29 T cell receptor beta chains share one sample of origin, sequenced in a study of graft-versus-host responses after intestinal transplantation. Their target antigens are unknown. Assay: immunoSEQ multiplex PCR; the TCRdb copy retains only in-frame clones and omits some. The table has under 150,000 clones, around 93% seen once. The sample consisted of unstimulated CD4+ T cells sorted from spleen or lymph node cells, taken before intestinal transplant. All receptors derive from a human donor who received an intestinal transplant.

The J gene is TRBJ2-1, the V gene TRBV11-3, with 7 bases that match TRBD2. Germline V CDR1 and CDR2: SGHNT, YENEEA. The ends lost 4 bases at V and 7 bases at J; junction bases unmatched: 13. The CDR3 is made up of 16 amino acids. CDR3 protein: CASSSSGTTHVNEQFF. CDR3 DNA: TGTGCCAGCAGCTCGTCCGGGACTACACATGTGAATGAGCAGTTCTTC.

The genes are TRBV19 and TRBJ2-3; possibly TRBD2 for D (5 bases). The ends were cut back, 3 bases at V and 2 bases at J, with 9 bases in the middle. This CDR3 region has 14 residues. Germline V gives CDR1 LNHDA, CDR2 SQIVND (reference sequence). CDR3 region: CASSIPGVTDTQYF. In nucleotides, the CDR3 is TGTGCCAGTAGTATCCCCGGGGTCACAGATACGCAGTATTTT.

This chain links TRBV5-1 with TRBJ2-1; TRBD2 is a possible D gene (5 bases). Deletions cut 0 bases from V and 7 bases from J, with 11 bases between. This CDR3 spans 14 amino acids. Germline V gene data show CDR1 as SGHRS and CDR2 as YFSETQ. The CDR3 protein is CASSLAGNSNEQFF. For the CDR3, the DNA is TGCGCCAGCAGCTTGGCGGGAAATTCGAATGAGCAGTTCTTC.

The rearrangement joins TRBV6-1 to TRBJ1-2; D is perhaps TRBD1 (5 bases). Germline V gene sequence: CDR1 MNHNS, CDR2 SASEGT. The CDR3 has 13 residues. Deletions cut 2 bases from V and 4 bases from J, with 8 bases between. CDR3 bases: TGTGCCAGCAGTGAATGGGGGATCTATGGCTACACCTTC. Translating it yields CASSEWGIYGYTF.

The V gene is TRBV2, the J gene TRBJ1-4; possible D gene TRBD1, 6 bases. Deletions cut 0 bases from V and 8 bases from J, with 25 bases between. Germline CDR1 is SNHLY and CDR2 is FYNNEI. The CDR3 has 19 amino acids. CDR3 bases: TGTGCCAGCAGTGAAGCGCTTCTGGGGGGGGCTGGGAATTACGAAAAACTGTTTTTT. Translating gives CASSEALLGGAGNYEKLFF.

The rearrangement uses TRBV28 and TRBJ1-2; TRBD1 aligns across 7 bases. CDR3 length equals 16 residues. Trimming cost V 3 bases and J 4 bases; bases outside gene matches: 11. The germline V gene encodes CDR1 MDHEN and CDR2 SYDVKM. CDR3: CASSLYQGGEFYGYTF. CDR3 DNA sequence: TGTGCCAGCAGTTTGTACCAGGGGGGAGAATTCTATGGCTACACCTTC.

The V call is TRBV5-1, the J call TRBJ1-2; no reliable D call. Germline V gene data show CDR1 as SGHRS and CDR2 as YFSETQ. V was pared by 6 bases and J by 7 bases, with 16 bases between. The CDR3 consists of 13 residues. CDR3 DNA sequence: TGCGCCAGCACTAGGGAATCTGTAACTGGCTACACCTTC. It specifies CASTRESVTGYTF.

The chain uses TRBV18 and TRBJ2-5, with 7 positions matching TRBD1. The J call could be wrong; TRBJ2-7 is a better fit for the DNA end. Germline-derived CDR1 and CDR2 are KGHSH and LQKENI. The CDR3 sequence is 14 residues long. In nucleotides, the CDR3 is TGTGCCAGCTCACTCGGGACAGCACCCTACGAGCAGTACTTC. As protein: CASSLGTAPYEQYF.

CDR3 residues: CASSFGGPENEKLFF. As DNA, the CDR3 is TGTGCCAGCAGTTTTGGAGGACCAGAGAATGAAAAACTGTTTTTT. The rearrangement links TRBV28 to TRBJ1-4; no firm D call. CDR3 size: 15 residues. CDR1 and CDR2 from the germline V gene are MDHEN and SYDVKM. Trimming left V 3 bases short and J 5 bases short, with 13 bases between.

The V gene is TRBV27, the J gene TRBJ2-3, with D possibly TRBD1 on 6 matching bases. Germline V gene sequence: CDR1 MNHEY, CDR2 SMNVEV (reference sequence). The CDR3 covers 14 residues. Trimming removed 2 bases from V and 3 bases from J, with 9 bases in between. The DNA for the CDR3 is TGTGCCAGCAGTTTAGGGGGCGATACAGATACGCAGTATTTT. It specifies CASSLGGDTDTQYF.

The V and J genes are TRBV6-5 and TRBJ1-2; the D is unclear. V was shortened by 6 bases and J by 8 bases, with 7 bases between the two germline ends. This CDR3 has 10 residues. CDR1 and CDR2 (germline): MNHEY, SVGAGI. CDR3 in amino acids: CASRGIGYTF. As DNA, the CDR3 is TGTGCCAGCAGGGGTATAGGCTACACCTTC.

The chain recombines TRBV19 with TRBJ2-3, with D possibly being TRBD2 (6 bases). Trimming left V 6 bases short and J 4 bases short, with 11 bases between. Germline V gives CDR1 LNHDA, CDR2 SQIVND (reference sequence). The CDR3 loop spans 13 amino acids. CDR3: CASRGGNSDTQYF. The CDR3 DNA reads TGTGCCAGTAGGGGAGGTAACTCAGATACGCAGTATTTT.

The genes are TRBV28 and TRBJ2-7; 15 bases align to TRBD2. The J segment lost 4 bases and the V segment lost 5 bases, leaving 6 bases of the junction unmatched. Germline-derived CDR1 and CDR2 are MDHEN and SYDVKM. This CDR3 spans 16 amino acids. The CDR3 region has the DNA TGTGCCAGCAGTGTCGGGACTAGCGGGAGGTGGTACGAGCAGTACTTC. Protein sequence: CASSVGTSGRWYEQYF.

The V call is TRBV6-1, the J call TRBJ2-4, with 7 bases aligning to TRBD2. The germline V gene encodes CDR1 MNHNS and CDR2 SASEGT. V shed 3 bases, J shed 9 bases, and the junction held 8 bases outside the gene matches. The CDR3 is 14 amino acids. As DNA, the CDR3 is TGTGCCAGCAGTGAGTGGGAGGGCCCCTTCATTCAGTACTTC. Its translation is CASSEWEGPFIQYF.

This chain uses TRBV28 with TRBJ2-1; 9 bases align to TRBD1. V was pared by 7 bases and J by 6 bases, with 7 bases of the junction left unmatched. The CDR3 runs 14 residues. Germline CDR1 and CDR2: MDHEN and SYDVKM. CDR3 DNA: TGTGCCAGCACCCCGGGGACAGGGACCAATGAGCAGTTCTTC. Protein sequence: CASTPGTGTNEQFF.

The chain joins TRBV7-2 to TRBJ2-3; D not resolved. Trimming took 5 bases from V and 1 from J, leaving 10 bases between them. The CDR3 extends over 14 amino acids. Germline V gives CDR1 SGHTA, CDR2 FQGNSA. CDR3 sequence reads: CASSPRVRTDTQYF. The CDR3 bases are TGTGCCAGCAGCCCTAGAGTTCGCACAGATACGCAGTATTTT.

This chain links TRBV2 with TRBJ2-5; 7 nucleotides match TRBD1. The J segment lost 5 bases and the V segment lost 4 bases, leaving 7 bases of the junction unmatched. The CDR3 consists of 14 residues. Germline V lookup: CDR1 SNHLY, CDR2 FYNNEI. This CDR3 is CASSAWQGVETQYF. CDR3 coding DNA: TGTGCCAGCAGTGCCTGGCAGGGGGTGGAGACCCAGTACTTC.

The rearrangement joins TRBV6-5 to TRBJ1-2; D is ambiguous. The V end lost 4 bases, the J end lost 4 bases, and 10 bases lay between the germline ends. The CDR3 totals 13 residues. Per germline, CDR1 MNHEY and CDR2 SVGAGI. The CDR3 loop reads CASSFGGFYGYTF. The DNA for the CDR3 is TGTGCCAGCAGTTTCGGCGGATTCTATGGCTACACCTTC.

The chain uses TRBV5-4 and TRBJ2-7; D might be TRBD1 or TRBD2, each matching 5 bases. V lost 3 bases and J 5 bases, leaving 12 bases between the germline ends. CDR1 is SGHNT and CDR2 is YYREEE in the germline V gene (reference sequence). This CDR3 is built from 13 residues. In DNA form, the CDR3 reads TGTGCCAGCAGCTCCCGGGACGGAGACGAGCAGTACTTC. It codes for CASSSRDGDEQYF.

This chain connects TRBV28 to TRBJ1-5; 11 bases align to TRBD1. The germline gives CDR1 MDHEN, CDR2 SYDVKM. The CDR3 has 15 residues. The J segment lost 11 bases and the V segment lost 5 bases, leaving 11 bases of the junction unmatched. CDR3 DNA sequence: TGTGCCAGCAGTCCCGGACAGGGGGCCCTCCGATCCCAGCATTTT. This translates into CASSPGQGALRSQHF.

The chain couples TRBV19 to TRBJ2-7; TRBD2 is a possible D gene (6 bases). Looked up from germline, CDR1 is LNHDA and CDR2 is SQIVND (reference sequence). The CDR3 sequence is 15 residues long. V gave up 4 bases and J gave up 4 bases, with 17 bases separating them. The CDR3 nucleotides read TGTGCCAGTAGTAGGGACTCGGCCGACCCTTACGAGCAGTACTTC. Translation: CASSRDSADPYEQYF.

V usage is TRBV6-5 and J usage is TRBJ1-4, with 8 positions matching TRBD1. CDR1 and CDR2 from the germline V gene are MNHEY and SVGAGI. With V trimmed by 2 bases and J by 4 bases, 0 bases remained unmatched. The CDR3 covers 14 residues. The CDR3 reads CASSYDRGNEKLFF. In DNA, the CDR3 is TGTGCCAGCAGTTACGACAGGGGTAATGAAAAACTGTTTTTT.

The V call is TRBV5-1, the J call TRBJ1-4; the match to TRBD1 covers 7 bases. The V segment lost 0 bases and the J segment 3 bases; nucleotides outside the gene matches: 2. The CDR3 extends over 15 amino acids. Germline-derived CDR1 and CDR2 are SGHRS and YFSETQ. CDR3: CASSLGDRPNEKLFF. The DNA for the CDR3 is TGCGCCAGCAGCTTGGGGGACAGACCTAATGAAAAACTGTTTTTT.

The rearrangement uses TRBV7-3 and TRBJ1-1; D not resolved. V dropped 1 base and J dropped 1 base, with 4 bases sitting between them. Germline lookup yields CDR1 SGHTA and CDR2 FQGTGA. CDR3 length equals 13 residues. The CDR3 region has the DNA TGTGCCAGCAGCTTAAACAGGAACACTGAAGCTTTCTTT. This encodes CASSLNRNTEAFF.

This clone was found once. The chain combines TRBV28 with TRBJ2-2, with TRBD1 matching 9 bases. Germline CDR1 MDHEN, CDR2 SYDVKM. V was pared by 8 bases and J by 1 base, with 8 bases of the junction left unmatched. The CDR3 loop spans 16 amino acids. The CDR3 loop reads CASRTGTGKNTGELFF. For the CDR3, the DNA is TGTGCCAGCCGAACCGGGACAGGGAAGAACACCGGGGAGCTGTTTTTT.

The gene calls are TRBV7-2 and TRBJ2-2; D is possibly TRBD2 (6 bases). V lost 1 base and J lost 6, with 12 bases in between. Germline V gene lookup returns CDR1 SGHTA and CDR2 FQGNSA. CDR3 length: 15 amino acids. The CDR3 region is CASSLVPGSAGELFF. CDR3 nucleotides: TGTGCCAGCAGCTTAGTTCCCGGGAGCGCCGGGGAGCTGTTTTTT.

The rearrangement links TRBV2 to TRBJ2-6; possibly TRBD1 or TRBD2 for D (6 bases each). V lost 7 bases and J 4 bases, leaving 14 bases between the germline ends. CDR1 is SNHLY and CDR2 is FYNNEI in the germline V gene. The CDR3 runs to 15 residues. CDR3 sequence: CASIWGAPGANVLTF. The DNA for the CDR3 is TGTGCCAGCATCTGGGGGGCACCCGGGGCCAACGTCCTGACTTTC.

The rearrangement uses TRBV18 and TRBJ2-7, with D perhaps given as TRBD1 or TRBD2 (5 bases each). Germline V gene data show CDR1 as KGHSH and CDR2 as LQKENI. V lost 2 bases, J lost 2 bases, and 13 bases lay in between. The CDR3 is 15 amino acids. DNA for the CDR3: TGTGCCAGCTCACCATCAGGCAGGGAGACCTACGAGCAGTACTTC. This sequence encodes CASSPSGRETYEQYF.

This sequence joins TRBV7-2 and TRBJ2-4, with a possible D match to TRBD2 (6 bases). Trimming shortened V by 3 bases and J by 9 bases, and 12 bases separated the two germline ends. Germline-derived CDR1 and CDR2 are SGHTA and FQGNSA. The CDR3 extends over 13 amino acids. CDR3 sequence (DNA): TGTGCCAGCAGCTTGGGGGACTCGGGCATTCAGTACTTC. Protein: CASSLGDSGIQYF.